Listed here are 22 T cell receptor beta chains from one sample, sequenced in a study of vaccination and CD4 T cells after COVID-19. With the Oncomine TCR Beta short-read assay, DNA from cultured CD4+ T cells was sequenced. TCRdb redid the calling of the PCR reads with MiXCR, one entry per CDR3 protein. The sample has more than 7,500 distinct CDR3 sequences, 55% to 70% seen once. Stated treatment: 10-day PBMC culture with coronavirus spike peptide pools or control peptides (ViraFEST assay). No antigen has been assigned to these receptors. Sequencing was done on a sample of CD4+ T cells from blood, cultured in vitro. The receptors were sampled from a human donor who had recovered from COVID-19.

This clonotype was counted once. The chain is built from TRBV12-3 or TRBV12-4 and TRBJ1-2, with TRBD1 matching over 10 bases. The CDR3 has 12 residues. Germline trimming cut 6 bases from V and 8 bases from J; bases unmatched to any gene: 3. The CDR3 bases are TGTGCCAGCAGACCGGGACAGGGGGGCTACACCTTC. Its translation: CASRPGQGGYTF.

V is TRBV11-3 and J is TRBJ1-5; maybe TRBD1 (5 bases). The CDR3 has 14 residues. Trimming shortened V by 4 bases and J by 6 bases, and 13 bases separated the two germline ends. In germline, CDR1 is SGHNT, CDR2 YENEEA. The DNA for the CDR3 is TGTGCCAGCAGCTCTAAGGTGGGGCGTCAGCCCCAGCATTTT. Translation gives CASSSKVGRQPQHF.

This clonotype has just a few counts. This chain's CDR3 is CASSTGQSPYEQYF. CDR3 nucleotide sequence: TGTGCCAGCAGTACGGGACAGTCTCCCTACGAGCAGTACTTC. The gene calls are TRBV6-2 or TRBV6-3 and TRBJ2-7, with TRBD1 matching 7 bases. This CDR3 comprises 14 residues. The ends lost 5 bases at V and 2 bases at J; junction bases unmatched: 6. Germline V gives CDR1 MNHEY, CDR2 SVGEGT.

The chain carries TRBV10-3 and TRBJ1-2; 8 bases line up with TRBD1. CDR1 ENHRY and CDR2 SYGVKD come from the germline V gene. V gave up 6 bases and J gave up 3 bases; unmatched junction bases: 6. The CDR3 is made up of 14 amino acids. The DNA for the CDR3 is TGTGCCATCAGCCCATCGACAGGGGACTATGGCTACACCTTC. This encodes CAISPSTGDYGYTF.

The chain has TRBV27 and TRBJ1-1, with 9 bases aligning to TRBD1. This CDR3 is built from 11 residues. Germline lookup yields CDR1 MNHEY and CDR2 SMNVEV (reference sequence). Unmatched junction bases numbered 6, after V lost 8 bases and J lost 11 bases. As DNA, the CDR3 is TGTGCCAGCTACAGGGGGCTAAGGGCTTTCTTT. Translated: CASYRGLRAFF.

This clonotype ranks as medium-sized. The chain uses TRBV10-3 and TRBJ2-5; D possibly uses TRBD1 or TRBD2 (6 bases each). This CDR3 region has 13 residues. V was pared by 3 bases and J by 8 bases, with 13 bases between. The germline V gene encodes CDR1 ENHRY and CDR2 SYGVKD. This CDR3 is CAISDGGNPTQYF. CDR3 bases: TGTGCCATCAGTGACGGGGGCAATCCTACCCAGTACTTC.

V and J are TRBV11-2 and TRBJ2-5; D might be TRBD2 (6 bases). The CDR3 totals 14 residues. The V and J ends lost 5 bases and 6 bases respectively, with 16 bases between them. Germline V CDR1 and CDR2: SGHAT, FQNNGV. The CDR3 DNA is TGTGCCAGCAGCCTAAATGGGGGGAGACAGACCCAGTACTTC. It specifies CASSLNGGRQTQYF.

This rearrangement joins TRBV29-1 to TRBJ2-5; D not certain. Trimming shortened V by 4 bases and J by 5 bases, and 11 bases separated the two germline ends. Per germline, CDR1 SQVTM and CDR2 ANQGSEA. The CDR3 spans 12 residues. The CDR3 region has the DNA TGCAGCGTTGTGTCTTTTATTGAGACCCAGTACTTC. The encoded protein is CSVVSFIETQYF.

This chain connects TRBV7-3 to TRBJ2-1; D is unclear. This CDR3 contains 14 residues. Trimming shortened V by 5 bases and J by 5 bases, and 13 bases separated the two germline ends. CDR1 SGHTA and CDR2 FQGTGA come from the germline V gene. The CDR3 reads CASSPSTVHNEQFF. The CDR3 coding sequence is TGTGCCAGCAGCCCCTCGACGGTTCACAATGAGCAGTTCTTC. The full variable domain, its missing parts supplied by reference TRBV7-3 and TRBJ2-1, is GAGVSQTPSNKVTEKGKYVELRCDPISGHTALYWYRQSLGQGPEFLIYFQGTGAADDSGLPNDRFFAVRPEGSVSTLKIQRTERGDSAVYLCASSPSTVHNEQFFGPGTRLTVL.

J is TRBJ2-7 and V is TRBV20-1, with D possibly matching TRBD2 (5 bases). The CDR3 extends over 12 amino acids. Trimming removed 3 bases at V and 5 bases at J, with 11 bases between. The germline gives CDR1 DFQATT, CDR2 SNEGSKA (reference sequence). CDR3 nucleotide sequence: TGCAGTGCTAGGAGGGCAGTAGACGAGCAGTACTTC. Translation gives CSARRAVDEQYF.

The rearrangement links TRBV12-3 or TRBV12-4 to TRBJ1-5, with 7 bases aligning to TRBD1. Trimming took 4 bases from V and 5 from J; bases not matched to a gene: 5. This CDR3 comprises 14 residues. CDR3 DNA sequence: TGTGCCAGCAGTTACCAGGGGGTACATCAGCCCCAGCATTTT. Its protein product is CASSYQGVHQPQHF.

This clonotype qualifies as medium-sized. CDR3 amino acids: CSASWRGGNQPQHF. The CDR3 nucleotides are TGCAGTGCTAGTTGGAGGGGTGGCAATCAGCCCCAGCATTTT. The rearrangement links TRBV20-1 to TRBJ1-5, with a weak D call TRBD1 (5 bases). V was pared by 3 bases and J by 2 bases, with 11 bases between. Germline V lookup: CDR1 DFQATT, CDR2 SNEGSKA (reference sequence). CDR3 length: 14 residues.

The CDR3 reads CASSPQGVLRGANNEQFF. The CDR3 coding sequence is TGTGCCAGCAGCCCCCAGGGAGTGCTGCGGGGGGCCAACAATGAGCAGTTCTTC. V and J are TRBV7-2 and TRBJ2-1, with 8 bases identical to TRBD2. Germline assignment: CDR1 SGHTA and CDR2 FQGNSA. The CDR3 is 18 residues long. Trimming removed 5 bases from V and 5 bases from J; junction bases left unmatched: 17.

CDR3 DNA: TGTGCCAGCAAAACAGGGGGCTTCTATGGCTACACCTTC. It codes for CASKTGGFYGYTF. The chain couples TRBV6-1 to TRBJ1-2; TRBD1 matches at 9 bases. CDR3 length: 13 residues. CDR1 and CDR2 from the germline V gene are MNHNS and SASEGT. Germline trimming cut 7 bases from V and 4 bases from J; bases unmatched to any gene: 4.

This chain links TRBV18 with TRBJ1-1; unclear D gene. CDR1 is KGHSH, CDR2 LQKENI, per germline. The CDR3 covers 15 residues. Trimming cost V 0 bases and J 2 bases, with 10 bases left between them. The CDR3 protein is CASSPPSGYNTEAFF. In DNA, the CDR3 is TGTGCCAGCTCACCACCTTCGGGGTACAACACTGAAGCTTTCTTT.

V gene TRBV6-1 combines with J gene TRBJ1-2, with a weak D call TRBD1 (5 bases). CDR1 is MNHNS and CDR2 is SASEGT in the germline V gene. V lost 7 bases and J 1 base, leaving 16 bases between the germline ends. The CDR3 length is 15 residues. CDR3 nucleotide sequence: TGTGCCAGCATGGCCCAATGGGGGGGTAACTATGGCTACACCTTC. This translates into CASMAQWGGNYGYTF.

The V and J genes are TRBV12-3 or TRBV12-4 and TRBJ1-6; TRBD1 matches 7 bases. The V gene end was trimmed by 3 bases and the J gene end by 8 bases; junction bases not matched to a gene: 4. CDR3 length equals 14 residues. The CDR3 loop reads CASSLGTDYSPLHF. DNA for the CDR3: TGTGCCAGCAGTTTGGGGACAGATTATTCACCCCTCCACTTT.

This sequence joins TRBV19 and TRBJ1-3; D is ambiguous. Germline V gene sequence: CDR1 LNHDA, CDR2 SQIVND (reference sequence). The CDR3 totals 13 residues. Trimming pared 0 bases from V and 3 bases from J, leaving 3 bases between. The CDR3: CASSIEGGNTIYF. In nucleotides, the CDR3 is TGTGCCAGTAGTATAGAAGGTGGAAACACCATATATTTT.

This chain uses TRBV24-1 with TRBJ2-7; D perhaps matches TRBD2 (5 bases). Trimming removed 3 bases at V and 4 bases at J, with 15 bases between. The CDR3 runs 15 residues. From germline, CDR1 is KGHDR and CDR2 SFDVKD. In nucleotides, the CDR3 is TGTGCCACCAGTGATGCGACGGTCGGCGGGTACGAGCAGTACTTC. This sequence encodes CATSDATVGGYEQYF.

CDR3 in amino acids: CASRDHTGDGYTF. The CDR3 bases are TGTGCCAGCAGGGACCACACAGGGGATGGCTACACCTTC. The chain carries TRBV6-2 or TRBV6-3 and TRBJ1-2; TRBD1 matches at 7 bases. Looked up from germline, CDR1 is MNHEY and CDR2 is SVGEGT. V shed 6 bases, J shed 6 bases, and the junction held 7 bases outside the gene matches. The CDR3 totals 13 residues.

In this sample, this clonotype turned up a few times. CDR3 in amino acids: CAWSVGAVGTGQPQHF. The CDR3 DNA reads as TGTGCCTGGAGTGTAGGGGCAGTGGGTACGGGTCAGCCCCAGCATTTT. V gene TRBV30 combines with J gene TRBJ1-5, with D perhaps matching TRBD1 (5 bases). Germline CDR1 is GTSNPN and CDR2 is SVGIG (reference sequence). The V and J ends lost 0 bases and 6 bases respectively, with 18 bases between them. The CDR3 has 16 residues.

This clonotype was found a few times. CDR3: CASSIEYGTGATNYGYTF. The CDR3 nucleotides are TGTGCCAGTAGTATAGAGTACGGGACAGGGGCGACTAACTATGGCTACACCTTC. V and J are TRBV19 and TRBJ1-2; TRBD1 matches 10 bases. CDR1 and CDR2 from the germline V gene are LNHDA and SQIVND (reference sequence). There are 18 residues in the CDR3. Trimming took 0 bases from V and 0 from J; bases not matched to a gene: 7.